This T cell receptor beta chain was retrieved from a study of tumor-infiltrating lymphocytes in primary liver carcinoma. TCR beta cDNA was prepared out of roughly 500 ng total RNA by means of a constant-region primer. Three rounds of nested multiplex PCR with slightly modified ARM-PCR produced TCR beta libraries. Rounds one and two of PCR, each of about 10 cycles, were primed with TRBV1-TRBV30 forward primers and a C-beta reverse primer. TCRdb processed the multiplex PCR reads anew with MiXCR; each CDR3 protein has one entry. The data contain roughly 80,000 distinct CDR3 sequences, 65% to 80% of them singletons. The study co-extracted DNA and RNA from around 20-30 mg of unsorted bulk tissue. Surgery removed the patients' primary liver carcinoma. Germline lookup yields CDR1 SGHAT and CDR2 FQNNGV. Unmatched junction bases numbered 18, after V lost 5 bases and J lost 6 bases. The CDR3 loop spans 17 amino acids.

The chain uses TRBV11-2 and TRBJ2-7, with TRBD2 matching over 8 bases. Material for sequencing was liver tumor tissue from sampling region 1. The subset denotes: tumor region T1, superior pole. This sequence was found in a middle-aged man with primary liver carcinoma and hepatitis B virus infection. In DNA form, the CDR3 reads TGTGCCAGCAGCCTGGGACTAGTGGGTTCCCCTTTCTGCGAGCAGTACTTC. Translated, it gives CASSLGLVGSPFCEQYF.